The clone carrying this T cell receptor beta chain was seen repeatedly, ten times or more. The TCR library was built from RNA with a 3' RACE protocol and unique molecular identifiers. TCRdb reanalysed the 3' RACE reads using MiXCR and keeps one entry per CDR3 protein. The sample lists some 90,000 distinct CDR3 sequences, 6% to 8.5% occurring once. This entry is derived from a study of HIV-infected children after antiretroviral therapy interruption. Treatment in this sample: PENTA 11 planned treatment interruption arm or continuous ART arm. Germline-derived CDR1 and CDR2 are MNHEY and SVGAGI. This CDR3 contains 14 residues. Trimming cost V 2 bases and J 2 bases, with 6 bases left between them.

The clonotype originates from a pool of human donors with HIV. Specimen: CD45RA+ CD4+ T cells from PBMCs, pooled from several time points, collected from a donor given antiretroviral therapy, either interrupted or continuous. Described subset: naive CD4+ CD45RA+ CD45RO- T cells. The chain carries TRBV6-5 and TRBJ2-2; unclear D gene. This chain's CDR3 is CASSYRINTGELFF. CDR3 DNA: TGTGCCAGCAGTTACAGGATTAACACCGGGGAGCTGTTTTTT.